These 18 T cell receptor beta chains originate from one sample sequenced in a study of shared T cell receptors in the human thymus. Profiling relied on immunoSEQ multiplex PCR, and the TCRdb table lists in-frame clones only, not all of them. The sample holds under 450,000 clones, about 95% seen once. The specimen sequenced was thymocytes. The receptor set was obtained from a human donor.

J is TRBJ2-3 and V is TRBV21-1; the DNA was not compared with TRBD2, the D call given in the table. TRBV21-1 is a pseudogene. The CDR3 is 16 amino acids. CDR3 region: CASSKGRRDLTDTQYF. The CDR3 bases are TGTGCCAGCAGCAAAGGAAGGAGGGATCTCACAGATACGCAGTATTTT.

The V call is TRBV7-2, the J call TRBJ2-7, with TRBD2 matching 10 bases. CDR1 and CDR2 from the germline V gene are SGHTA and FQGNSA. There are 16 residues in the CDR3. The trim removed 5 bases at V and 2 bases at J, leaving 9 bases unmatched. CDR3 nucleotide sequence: TGTGCCAGCAGCCCCGCGGTAGCGGGAGGAGCCTACGAGCAGTACTTC. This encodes CASSPAVAGGAYEQYF.

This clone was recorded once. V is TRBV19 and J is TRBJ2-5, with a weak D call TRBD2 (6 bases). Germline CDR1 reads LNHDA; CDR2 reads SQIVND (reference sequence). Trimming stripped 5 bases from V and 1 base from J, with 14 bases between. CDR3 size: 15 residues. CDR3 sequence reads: CASSVGGPRQETQYF. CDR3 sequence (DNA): TGTGCCAGTAGTGTGGGAGGACCGCGCCAAGAGACCCAGTACTTC.

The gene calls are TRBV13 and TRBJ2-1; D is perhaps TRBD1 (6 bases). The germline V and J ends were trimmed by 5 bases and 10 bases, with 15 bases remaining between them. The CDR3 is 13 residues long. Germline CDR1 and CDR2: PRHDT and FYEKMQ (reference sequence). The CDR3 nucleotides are TGTGCCAGCAGCGCACGCTGGGGGCGGGAGCAGTTCTTC. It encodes CASSARWGREQFF.

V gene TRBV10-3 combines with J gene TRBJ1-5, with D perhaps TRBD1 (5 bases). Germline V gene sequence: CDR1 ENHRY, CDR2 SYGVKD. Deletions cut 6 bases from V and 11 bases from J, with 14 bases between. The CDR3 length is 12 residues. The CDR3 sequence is CAISEPGGAQHF. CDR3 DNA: TGTGCCATCAGCGAACCAGGAGGGGCCCAGCATTTT.

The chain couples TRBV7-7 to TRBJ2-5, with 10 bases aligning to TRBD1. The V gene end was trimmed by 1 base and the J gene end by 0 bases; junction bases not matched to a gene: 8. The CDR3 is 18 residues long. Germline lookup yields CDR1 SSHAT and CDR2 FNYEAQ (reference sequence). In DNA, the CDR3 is TGTGCCAGCAGCTTAGTCAGAAAGACAGGGGGCGACCAAGAGACCCAGTACTTC. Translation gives CASSLVRKTGGDQETQYF.

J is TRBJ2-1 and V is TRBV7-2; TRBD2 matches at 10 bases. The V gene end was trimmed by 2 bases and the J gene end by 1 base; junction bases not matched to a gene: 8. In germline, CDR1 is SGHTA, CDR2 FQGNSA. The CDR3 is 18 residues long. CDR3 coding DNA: TGTGCCAGCAGCTTATGGGCTAGCGGGAGAGAGTCCTACAATGAGCAGTTCTTC. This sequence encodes CASSLWASGRESYNEQFF.

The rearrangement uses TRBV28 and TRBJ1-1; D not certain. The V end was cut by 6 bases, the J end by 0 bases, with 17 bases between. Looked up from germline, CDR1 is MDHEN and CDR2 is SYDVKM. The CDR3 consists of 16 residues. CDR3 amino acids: CASRPKDGVMNTEAFF. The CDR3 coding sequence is TGTGCCAGCAGACCCAAAGACGGGGTCATGAACACTGAAGCTTTCTTT.

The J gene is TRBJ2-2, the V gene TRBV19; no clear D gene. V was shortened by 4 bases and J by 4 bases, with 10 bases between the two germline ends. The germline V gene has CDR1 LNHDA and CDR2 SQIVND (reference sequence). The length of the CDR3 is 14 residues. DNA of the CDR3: TGTGCCAGTAGTAGGGCTTTGGGCACCGGGGAGCTGTTTTTT. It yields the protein CASSRALGTGELFF.

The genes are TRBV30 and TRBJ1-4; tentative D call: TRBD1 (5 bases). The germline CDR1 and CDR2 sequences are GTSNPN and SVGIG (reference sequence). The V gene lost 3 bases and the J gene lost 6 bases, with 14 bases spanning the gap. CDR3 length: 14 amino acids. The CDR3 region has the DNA TGTGCCTGGAGGCCCGGGGGGAAGGATGAAAAACTGTTTTTT. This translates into CAWRPGGKDEKLFF. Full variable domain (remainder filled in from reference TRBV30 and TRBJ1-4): SQTIHQWPATLVQPVGSPLSLECTVEGTSNPNLYWYRQAAGRGLQLLFYSVGIGQISSEVPQNLSASRPQDRQFILSSKKLLLSDSGFYLCAWRPGGKDEKLFFGSGTQLSVL.

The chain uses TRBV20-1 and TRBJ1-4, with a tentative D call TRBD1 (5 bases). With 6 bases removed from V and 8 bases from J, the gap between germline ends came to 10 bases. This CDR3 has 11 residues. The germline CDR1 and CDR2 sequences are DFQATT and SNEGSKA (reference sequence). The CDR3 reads CSAHRGEKLFF. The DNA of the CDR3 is TGCAGTGCCCACCGGGGGGAAAAACTGTTTTTT.

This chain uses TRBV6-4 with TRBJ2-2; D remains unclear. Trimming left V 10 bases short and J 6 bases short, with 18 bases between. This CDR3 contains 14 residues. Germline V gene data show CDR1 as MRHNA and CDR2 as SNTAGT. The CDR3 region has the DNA TGTGCCATCTACTCCTGGGTGCGCCCCGGGGAGCTGTTTTTT. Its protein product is CAIYSWVRPGELFF.

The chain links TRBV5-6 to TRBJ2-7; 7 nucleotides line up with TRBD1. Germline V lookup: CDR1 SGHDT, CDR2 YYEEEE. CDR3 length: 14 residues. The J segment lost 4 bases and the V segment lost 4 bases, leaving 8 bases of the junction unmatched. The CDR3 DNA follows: TGTGCCAGCAGCCCCGGGACAGCAATTTACGAGCAGTACTTC. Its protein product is CASSPGTAIYEQYF. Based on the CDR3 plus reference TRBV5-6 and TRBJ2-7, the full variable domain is DAGVTQSPTHLIKTRGQQVTLRCSPKSGHDTVSWYQQALGQGPQFIFQYYEEEERQRGNFPDRFSGHQFPNYSSELNVNALLLGDSALYLCASSPGTAIYEQYFGPGTRLTVT.

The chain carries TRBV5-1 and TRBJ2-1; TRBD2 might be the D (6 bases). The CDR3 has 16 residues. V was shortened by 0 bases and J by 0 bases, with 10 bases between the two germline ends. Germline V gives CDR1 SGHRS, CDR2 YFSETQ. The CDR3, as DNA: TGCGCCAGCAGCTTGGGCGGCGGGGCCTCCTACAATGAGCAGTTCTTC. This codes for CASSLGGGASYNEQFF.

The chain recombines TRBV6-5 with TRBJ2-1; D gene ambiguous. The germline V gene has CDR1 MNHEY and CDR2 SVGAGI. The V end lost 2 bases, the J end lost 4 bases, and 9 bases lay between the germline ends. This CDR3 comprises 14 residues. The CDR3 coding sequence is TGTGCCAGCAGTTACGGGCCCTCGTACAATGAGCAGTTCTTC. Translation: CASSYGPSYNEQFF.

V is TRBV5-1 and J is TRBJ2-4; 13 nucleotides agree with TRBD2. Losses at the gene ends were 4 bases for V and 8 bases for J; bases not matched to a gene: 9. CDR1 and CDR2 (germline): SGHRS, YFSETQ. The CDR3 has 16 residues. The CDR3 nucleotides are TGCGCCAGCAGCCCCGGACTAGCGGGAGTGGAGTACATTCAGTACTTC. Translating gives CASSPGLAGVEYIQYF.

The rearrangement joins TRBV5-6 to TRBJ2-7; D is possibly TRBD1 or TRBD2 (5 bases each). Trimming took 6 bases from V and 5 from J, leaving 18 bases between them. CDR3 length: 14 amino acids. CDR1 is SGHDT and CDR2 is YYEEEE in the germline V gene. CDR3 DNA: TGTGCCAGCACCCCCCCGCGGGCAGGGAACGAGCAGTACTTC. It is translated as CASTPPRAGNEQYF.

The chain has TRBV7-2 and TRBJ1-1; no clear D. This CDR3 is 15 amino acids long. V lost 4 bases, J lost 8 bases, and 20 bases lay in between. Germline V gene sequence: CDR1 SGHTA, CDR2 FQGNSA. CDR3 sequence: CASSSRYRLKREAFF. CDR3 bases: TGTGCCAGCAGCTCCCGCTATCGGCTAAAGAGGGAAGCTTTCTTT.